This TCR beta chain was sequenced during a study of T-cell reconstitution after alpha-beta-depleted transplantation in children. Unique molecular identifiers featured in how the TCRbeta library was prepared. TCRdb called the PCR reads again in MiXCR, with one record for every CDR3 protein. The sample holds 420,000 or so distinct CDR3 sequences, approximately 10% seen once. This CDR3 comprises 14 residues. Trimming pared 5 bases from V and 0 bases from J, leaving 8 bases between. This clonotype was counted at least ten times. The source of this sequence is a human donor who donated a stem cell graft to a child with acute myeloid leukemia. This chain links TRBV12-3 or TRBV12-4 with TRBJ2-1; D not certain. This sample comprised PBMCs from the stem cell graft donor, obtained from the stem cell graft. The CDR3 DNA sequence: TGTGCCAGCAGTGAGGCGTACTCCTACAATGAGCAGTTCTTC. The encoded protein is CASSEAYSYNEQFF.